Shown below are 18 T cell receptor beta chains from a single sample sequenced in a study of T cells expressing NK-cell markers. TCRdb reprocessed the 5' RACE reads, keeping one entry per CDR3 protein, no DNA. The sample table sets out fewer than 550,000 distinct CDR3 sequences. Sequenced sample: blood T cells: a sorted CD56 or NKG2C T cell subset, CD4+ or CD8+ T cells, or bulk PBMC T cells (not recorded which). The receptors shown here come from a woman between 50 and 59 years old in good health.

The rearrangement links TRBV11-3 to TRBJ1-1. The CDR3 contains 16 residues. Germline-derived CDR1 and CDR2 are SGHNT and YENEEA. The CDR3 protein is CASSLDGREGRTEAFF.

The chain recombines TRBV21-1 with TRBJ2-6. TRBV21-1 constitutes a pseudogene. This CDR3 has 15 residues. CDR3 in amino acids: CAKPAPVPGANVLTF.

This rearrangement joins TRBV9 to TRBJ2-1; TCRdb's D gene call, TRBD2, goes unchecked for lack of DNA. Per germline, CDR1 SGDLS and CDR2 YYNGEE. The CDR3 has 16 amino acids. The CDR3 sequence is CASSARDFLSRNEQFF. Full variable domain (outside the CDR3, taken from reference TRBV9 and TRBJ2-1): DSGVTQTPKHLITATGQRVTLRCSPRSGDLSVYWYQQSLDQGLQFLIQYYNGEERAKGNILERFSAQQFPDLHSELNLSSLELGDSALYFCASSARDFLSRNEQFFGPGTRLTVL.

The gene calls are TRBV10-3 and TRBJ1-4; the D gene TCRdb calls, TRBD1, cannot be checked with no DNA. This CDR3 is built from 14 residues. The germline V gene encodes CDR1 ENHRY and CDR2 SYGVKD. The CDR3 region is CAIRPGQGDEKLFF.

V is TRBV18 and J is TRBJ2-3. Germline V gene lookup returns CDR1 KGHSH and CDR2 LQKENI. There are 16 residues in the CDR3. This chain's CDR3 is CASSPPGLLGTDTQYF.

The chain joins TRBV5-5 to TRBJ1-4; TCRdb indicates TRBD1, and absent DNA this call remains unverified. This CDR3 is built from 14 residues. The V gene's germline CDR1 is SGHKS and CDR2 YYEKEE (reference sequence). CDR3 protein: CASSLIQGPEKLFF.

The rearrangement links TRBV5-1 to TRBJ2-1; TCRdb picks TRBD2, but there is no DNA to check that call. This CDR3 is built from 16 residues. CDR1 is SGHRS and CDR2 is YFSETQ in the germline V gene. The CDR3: CASSLGGQEGIGEQFF. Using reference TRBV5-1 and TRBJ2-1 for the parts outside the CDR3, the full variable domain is KAGVTQTPRYLIKTRGQQVTLSCSPISGHRSVSWYQQTPGQGLQFLFEYFSETQRNKGNFPGRFSGRQFSNSRSEMNVSTLELGDSALYLCASSLGGQEGIGEQFFGPGTRLTVL.

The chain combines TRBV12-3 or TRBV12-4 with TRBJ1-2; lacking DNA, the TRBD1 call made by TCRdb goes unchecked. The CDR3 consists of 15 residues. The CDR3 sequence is CASSDTGRRAYGYTF.

The CDR3 is CASNRASGYEQYF. J is TRBJ2-7 and V is TRBV6-2 or TRBV6-3; TCRdb calls TRBD2, which cannot be checked without DNA. This CDR3 is 13 amino acids long. The germline gives CDR1 MNHEY, CDR2 SVGEGT.

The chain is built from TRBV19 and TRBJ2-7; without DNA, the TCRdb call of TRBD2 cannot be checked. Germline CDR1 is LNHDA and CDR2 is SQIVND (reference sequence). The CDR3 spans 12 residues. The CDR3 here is CASSNSGIEQYF.

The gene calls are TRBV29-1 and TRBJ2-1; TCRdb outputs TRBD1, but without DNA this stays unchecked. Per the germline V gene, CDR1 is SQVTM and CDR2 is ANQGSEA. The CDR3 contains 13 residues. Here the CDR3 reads CSVAGTQNNEQFF.

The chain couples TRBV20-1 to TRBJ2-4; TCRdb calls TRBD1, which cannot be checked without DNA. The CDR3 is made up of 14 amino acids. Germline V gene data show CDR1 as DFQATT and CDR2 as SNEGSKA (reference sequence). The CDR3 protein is CSAGGGRRKNIQYF.

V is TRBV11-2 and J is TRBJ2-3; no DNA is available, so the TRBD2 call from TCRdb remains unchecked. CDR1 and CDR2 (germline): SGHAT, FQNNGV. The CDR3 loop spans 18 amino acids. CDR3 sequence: CASSFGLAGATSTDTQYF.

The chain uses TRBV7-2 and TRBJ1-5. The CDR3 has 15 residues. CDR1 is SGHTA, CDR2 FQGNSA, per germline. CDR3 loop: CASSLDALGNQPQHF.

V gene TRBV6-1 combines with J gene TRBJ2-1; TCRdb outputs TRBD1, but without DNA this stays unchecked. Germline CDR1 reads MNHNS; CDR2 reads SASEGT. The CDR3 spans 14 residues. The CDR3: CASGRQGADNEQFF.

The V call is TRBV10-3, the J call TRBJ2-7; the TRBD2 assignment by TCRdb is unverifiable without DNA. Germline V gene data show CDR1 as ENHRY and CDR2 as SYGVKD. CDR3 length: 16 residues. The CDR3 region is CAISESQSSKDDEQYF.

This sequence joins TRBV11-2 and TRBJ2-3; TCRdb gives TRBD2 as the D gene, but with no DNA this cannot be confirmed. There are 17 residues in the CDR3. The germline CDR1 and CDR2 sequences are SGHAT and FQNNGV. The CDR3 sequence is CASSLNQAGVATDTQYF.

The CDR3 is CASSLTTIGVQYF. The gene calls are TRBV7-8 and TRBJ2-7. The CDR3 is 13 residues long. CDR1 SGHVS and CDR2 FQNEAQ come from the germline V gene.